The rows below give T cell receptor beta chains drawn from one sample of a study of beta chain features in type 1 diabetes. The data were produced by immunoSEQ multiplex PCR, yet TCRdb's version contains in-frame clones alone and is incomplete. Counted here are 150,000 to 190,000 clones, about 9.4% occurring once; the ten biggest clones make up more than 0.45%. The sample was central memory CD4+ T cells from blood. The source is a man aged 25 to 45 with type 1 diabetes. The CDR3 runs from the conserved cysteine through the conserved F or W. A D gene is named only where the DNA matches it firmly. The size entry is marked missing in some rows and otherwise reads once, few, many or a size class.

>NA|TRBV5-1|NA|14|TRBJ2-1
CASSPMSTYNEQFF
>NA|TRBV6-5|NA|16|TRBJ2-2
CASSYGSSVGTGELFF
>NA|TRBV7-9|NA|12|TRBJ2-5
CASSAFQETQYF
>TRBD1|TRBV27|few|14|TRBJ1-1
CASSWTGWGTEAFF
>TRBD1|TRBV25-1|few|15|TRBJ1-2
CASSEYRTGGWGYTF
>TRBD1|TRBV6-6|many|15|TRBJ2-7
CASSLDRDRVNEQYF
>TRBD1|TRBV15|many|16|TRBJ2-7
CATSRDRDRQTYEQYF
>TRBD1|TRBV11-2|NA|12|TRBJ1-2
CASSEQGYGYTF
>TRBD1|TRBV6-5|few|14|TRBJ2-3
CASRTGQGTDTQYF
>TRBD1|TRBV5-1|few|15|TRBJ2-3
CASSFSGTGADTQYF
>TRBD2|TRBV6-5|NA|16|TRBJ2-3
CASSWDGTRGADTQYF
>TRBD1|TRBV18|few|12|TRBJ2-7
CASSSTGIEQYF
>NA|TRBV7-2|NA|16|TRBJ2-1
CASSTQRLAVGNEQFF
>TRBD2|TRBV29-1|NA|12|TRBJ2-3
CSVDLAAGGQYF
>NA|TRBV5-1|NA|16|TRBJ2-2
CASSLPGAANTGELFF
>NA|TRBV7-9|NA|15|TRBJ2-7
CASSQGLGGDYEQYF
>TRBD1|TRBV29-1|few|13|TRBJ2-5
CSVEGQGEETQYF
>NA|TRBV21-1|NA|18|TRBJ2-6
CASTQLDRGLTGANVLTF
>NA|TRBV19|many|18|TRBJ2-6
CASSIGQKSSSGANVLTF
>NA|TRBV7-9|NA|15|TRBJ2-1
CASSLQGGWAKEQFF
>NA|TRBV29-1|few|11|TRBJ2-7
CSVEDTDEQYF
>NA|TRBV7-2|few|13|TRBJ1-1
CASSSRANTEAFF
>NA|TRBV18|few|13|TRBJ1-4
CASSPPSRGRLFF
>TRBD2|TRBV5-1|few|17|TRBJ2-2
CASTEATSGSSGGELFF
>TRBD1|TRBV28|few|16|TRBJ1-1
CASSLRTGPSFTEAFF
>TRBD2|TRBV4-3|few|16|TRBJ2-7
CASSQEGLAGPYEQYF
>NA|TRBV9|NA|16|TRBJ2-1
CASSVAGSRAYNEQFF
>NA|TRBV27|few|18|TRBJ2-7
CASSLSIGRWGGAYEQYF
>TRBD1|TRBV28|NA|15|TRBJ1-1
CASSIPRQGWTEAFF